A single sample is the source of the 18 T cell receptor beta chains below, sequenced in a study of cytomegalovirus exposure and HLA in healthy donors. Vbeta (60) and Jbeta (13) primers were used in the PCR. Repertoires were generated with immunoSEQ multiplex PCR, while TCRdb's copy carries only in-frame clones and drops some. The repertoire holds about 110,000 clones, with almost 75% as singletons. Sequencing was done on a sample of PBMCs. Receptors were obtained from a man in his forties or fifties in good health and CMV-seronegative.

The rearrangement uses TRBV5-4 and TRBJ2-1; D call uncertain. Germline V gives CDR1 SGHNT, CDR2 YYREEE (reference sequence). CDR3 length: 15 amino acids. Between the trimmed V and J ends, which lost 4 bases and 0 bases, there was a span of 11 bases. DNA of the CDR3: TGTGCCAGCAGCCCAAATCCCAGCTCCTACAATGAGCAGTTCTTC. Amino acid sequence: CASSPNPSSYNEQFF.

J is TRBJ2-3 and V is TRBV7-2; D gene ambiguous. Trimming shortened V by 8 bases and J by 4 bases, and 16 bases separated the two germline ends. This CDR3 has 14 amino acids. Germline CDR1 reads SGHTA; CDR2 reads FQGNSA. CDR3 protein: CASGIMPPPDTQYF. CDR3 nucleotides: TGTGCCAGCGGCATCATGCCTCCACCAGATACGCAGTATTTT. Complete variable domain (other parts from reference TRBV7-2 and TRBJ2-3): GAGVSQSPSNKVTEKGKDVELRCDPISGHTALYWYRQSLGQGLEFLIYFQGNSAPDKSGLPSDRFSAERTGGSVSTLTIQRTQQEDSAVYLCASGIMPPPDTQYFGPGTRLTVL.

The J gene is TRBJ1-2, the V gene TRBV25-1; perhaps TRBD1 as D (6 bases). Per the germline V gene, CDR1 is MGHDK and CDR2 is SYGVNS. This CDR3 contains 14 residues. V was pared by 3 bases and J by 7 bases, with 15 bases between. The CDR3 is CASSEGGGAGGYTF. In nucleotides, the CDR3 is TGTGCCAGCAGTGAGGGTGGGGGGGCTGGTGGCTACACCTTC.

This chain connects TRBV5-4 to TRBJ1-1; TRBD1 agrees at 7 bases. The germline V gene has CDR1 SGHNT and CDR2 YYREEE (reference sequence). Trimming removed 3 bases from V and 3 bases from J; junction bases left unmatched: 8. CDR3 length equals 15 residues. This chain's CDR3 is CASSSTGTADTEAFF. The CDR3, as DNA: TGTGCCAGCAGCTCGACCGGGACAGCTGACACTGAAGCTTTCTTT.

J is TRBJ2-7 and V is TRBV15; 9 nucleotides align to TRBD1. Germline V gives CDR1 LNHNV, CDR2 YYDKDF (reference sequence). V shed 5 bases, J shed 3 bases, and the junction held 5 bases outside the gene matches. The CDR3 extends over 14 amino acids. The chain's CDR3 is CATSADRGGYEQYF. The CDR3 nucleotides read TGTGCCACCAGCGCGGACAGGGGAGGCTACGAGCAGTACTTC.

The chain recombines TRBV29-1 with TRBJ1-2; TRBD1 matches 7 bases. With 6 bases clipped from V and 4 bases from J, the junction kept 5 bases outside the gene matches. CDR3 length: 12 residues. The germline gives CDR1 SQVTM, CDR2 ANQGSEA. CDR3 in DNA: TGCAGCGTGGGGACAGAGACCTATGGCTACACCTTC. Its protein is CSVGTETYGYTF.

The V call is TRBV11-2, the J call TRBJ1-3, with D maybe TRBD1 (6 bases). V lost 1 base and J 2 bases, leaving 21 bases between the germline ends. CDR1 SGHAT and CDR2 FQNNGV come from the germline V gene. The CDR3 runs 19 residues. CDR3 sequence: CASSLVKNSVTGAGNTIYF. The CDR3 DNA reads TGTGCCAGCAGCTTAGTAAAAAATTCCGTGACAGGCGCTGGAAACACCATATATTTT.

The chain recombines TRBV5-1 with TRBJ2-1; TRBD1 aligns across 8 bases. The ends lost 0 bases at V and 6 bases at J; junction bases unmatched: 8. CDR3 length: 16 residues. Germline CDR1 is SGHRS and CDR2 is YFSETQ. This chain's CDR3 is CASSLAWRTGSNEQFF. In nucleotides, the CDR3 is TGCGCCAGCAGCTTGGCCTGGAGGACAGGGTCCAATGAGCAGTTCTTC.

The chain couples TRBV7-9 to TRBJ1-2; 8 positions agree with TRBD1. The CDR3 extends over 12 amino acids. Germline CDR1 is SEHNR and CDR2 is FQNEAQ (reference sequence). Germline trimming cut 1 base from V and 11 bases from J; bases unmatched to any gene: 3. The CDR3 region is CASSLGTGGYTF. The CDR3 nucleotides read TGTGCCAGCAGCTTAGGAACAGGGGGGTACACCTTC.

This clone has only one observation. The chain combines TRBV10-3 with TRBJ1-2, with TRBD1 matching over 7 bases. V gave up 0 bases and J gave up 5 bases; unmatched junction bases: 6. The CDR3 is 15 residues long. Germline V gene data show CDR1 as ENHRY and CDR2 as SYGVKD. CDR3 sequence reads: CAISESGTVVYGYTF. The CDR3 coding sequence is TGTGCCATCAGTGAGTCGGGGACAGTTGTTTATGGCTACACCTTC.

The genes are TRBV5-8 and TRBJ1-5; tentatively, D is TRBD1 (6 bases). Trimming removed 4 bases from V and 3 bases from J, with 11 bases in between. From germline, CDR1 is SGHTS and CDR2 YDEGEE. The CDR3 runs to 14 residues. The CDR3 loop reads CASSQDRLNQPQHF. Here the CDR3 DNA reads TGTGCCAGCAGCCAAGACAGGCTCAATCAGCCCCAGCATTTT.

The rearrangement links TRBV7-9 to TRBJ2-7, with 7 bases matching TRBD2. This CDR3 is 15 amino acids long. Germline values: CDR1 SEHNR, CDR2 FQNEAQ (reference sequence). V trimming: 1 base; J trimming: 2 bases; junction bases outside the gene matches: 5. DNA of the CDR3: TGTGCCAGCAGCTTAGATGCGGGGGACGCCTACGAGCAGTACTTC. This gives the protein CASSLDAGDAYEQYF.

The rearrangement joins TRBV7-9 to TRBJ2-7, with TRBD2 identical over 9 bases. Germline V gene sequence: CDR1 SEHNR, CDR2 FQNEAQ (reference sequence). The junction had 10 bases not matched to a gene; V was cut back by 5 bases and J by 2 bases. CDR3 size: 16 residues. This CDR3 is CASSPGAGGETYEQYF. Written as DNA, the CDR3 is TGTGCCAGCAGCCCGGGAGCGGGGGGCGAAACCTACGAGCAGTACTTC.

V usage is TRBV6-5 and J usage is TRBJ2-5; a weak D match, TRBD1 (6 bases). Matching the DNA end better, TRBJ2-7 makes the J call doubtful. The germline V gene has CDR1 MNHEY and CDR2 SVGAGI. The CDR3 spans 14 residues. The CDR3 loop reads CASSVAQGSYEQYF. The CDR3 nucleotides read TGTGCCAGCAGCGTAGCACAGGGCTCCTACGAGCAGTACTTC.

The chain is built from TRBV4-2 and TRBJ2-1; 7 bases are a match to TRBD2. V lost 3 bases to trimming and J lost 0 bases; unmatched junction nucleotides: 5. Germline CDR1 reads LGHNA; CDR2 reads YNFKEQ. CDR3 length: 16 residues. CDR3 DNA sequence: TGTGCCAGCAGCCAGACGAGCGGGGCCTCCTACAATGAGCAGTTCTTC. It codes for CASSQTSGASYNEQFF.

This rearrangement joins TRBV27 to TRBJ1-1; D remains unclear. CDR3 length: 13 amino acids. The germline V gene has CDR1 MNHEY and CDR2 SMNVEV (reference sequence). Deletions cut 8 bases from V and 0 bases from J, with 10 bases between. In nucleotides, the CDR3 is TGTGCCAGCTCCGCTACTTTGAACACTGAAGCTTTCTTT. Protein: CASSATLNTEAFF.

This chain connects TRBV27 to TRBJ1-1, with D unresolved. Germline V CDR1 and CDR2: MNHEY, SMNVEV (reference sequence). The V end was cut by 5 bases, the J end by 3 bases, with 10 bases between. The CDR3 is 13 amino acids. The CDR3 spells CASSNREDTEAFF. CDR3 coding DNA: TGTGCCAGCAGTAATAGGGAGGACACTGAAGCTTTCTTT.

This clone was seen only a few times. This chain joins TRBV5-1 and TRBJ2-3; TRBD2 might be the D (6 bases). Germline V gene data show CDR1 as SGHRS and CDR2 as YFSETQ. V lost 5 bases to trimming and J lost 2 bases, with 18 bases between them. This CDR3 is 16 amino acids long. CDR3 DNA: TGCGCCAGCAGTCTCGCGGGGCCCCCTCCCACAGATACGCAGTATTTT. Its translation: CASSLAGPPPTDTQYF. The full variable domain, with the rest looked up from reference TRBV5-1 and TRBJ2-3, is KAGVTQTPRYLIKTRGQQVTLSCSPISGHRSVSWYQQTPGQGLQFLFEYFSETQRNKGNFPGRFSGRQFSNSRSEMNVSTLELGDSALYLCASSLAGPPPTDTQYFGPGTRLTVL.